A single TCR beta chain is shown here with its context. Its antigen is not identified. This entry belongs to a study of T-cell memory formation after mild COVID-19. TCRdb redid the calling of the 5' RACE reads with MiXCR, one entry per CDR3 protein. The data show 110,000 to 150,000 distinct CDR3 sequences, with 14% seen just once and more than 25% held by the top ten. The germline V and J ends were trimmed by 4 bases and 0 bases, with 16 bases remaining between them. Germline lookup yields CDR1 SNHLY and CDR2 FYNNEI. The CDR3 extends over 16 amino acids. Findings and limits, study-wide: Contracting CD8+ clones were enriched in EMRA, CD4+ mainly in CM and EM.

The V call is TRBV2, the J call TRBJ2-7; perhaps D is TRBD1 or TRBD2 (5 bases each). Source material: PBMCs or a T cell subset sorted from them (not recorded which). The source of this sequence is an adult woman who had mild COVID-19 (a few samples of this study predate the infection). Cell type and time point are not known. In DNA form, the CDR3 reads TGTGCCAGCAGTGCCGGGACCGCTGCCAACTCCTACGAGCAGTACTTC. It specifies CASSAGTAANSYEQYF.